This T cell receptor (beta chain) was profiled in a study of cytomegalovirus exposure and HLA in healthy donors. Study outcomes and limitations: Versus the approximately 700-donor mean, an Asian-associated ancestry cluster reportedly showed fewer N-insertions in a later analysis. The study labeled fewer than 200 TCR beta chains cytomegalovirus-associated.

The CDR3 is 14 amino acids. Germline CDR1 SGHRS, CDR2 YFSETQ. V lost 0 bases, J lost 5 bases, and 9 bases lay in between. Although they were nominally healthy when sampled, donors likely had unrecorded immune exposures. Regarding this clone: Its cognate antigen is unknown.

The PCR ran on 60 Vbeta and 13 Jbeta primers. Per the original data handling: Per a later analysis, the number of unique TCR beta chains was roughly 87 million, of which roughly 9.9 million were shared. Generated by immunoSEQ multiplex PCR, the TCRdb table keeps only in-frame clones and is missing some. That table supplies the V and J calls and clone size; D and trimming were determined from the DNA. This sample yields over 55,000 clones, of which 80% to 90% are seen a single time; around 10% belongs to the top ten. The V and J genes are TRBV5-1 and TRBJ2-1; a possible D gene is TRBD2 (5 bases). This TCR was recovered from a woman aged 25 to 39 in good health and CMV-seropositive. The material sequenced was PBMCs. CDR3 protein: CASSLAGLHNEQFF. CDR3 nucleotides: TGCGCCAGCAGCTTGGCCGGACTCCACAATGAGCAGTTCTTC. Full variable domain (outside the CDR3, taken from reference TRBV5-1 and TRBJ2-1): KAGVTQTPRYLIKTRGQQVTLSCSPISGHRSVSWYQQTPGQGLQFLFEYFSETQRNKGNFPGRFSGRQFSNSRSEMNVSTLELGDSALYLCASSLAGLHNEQFFGPGTRLTVL.